This T cell receptor (beta chain) was profiled in a study of vaccination and CD4 T cells after COVID-19. Study context: Nasal swab PCR showed SARS-CoV-2 in convalescent patients, about 9 with mild and one with severe disease. Vaccinees got either two BNT162b2 doses or two mRNA-1273 doses. Convalescent patients gave post-COVID blood a median about 100 days post-diagnosis, range 35 to 161.

In regard to this clonotype: The antigen is unknown.

This sample's treatment: approximately 11-day PBMC culture with coronavirus spike peptide pools or control peptides (ViraFEST assay). Study results and caveats: Spike mono-reactivity applied to 304 of 307 vaccine-specific clones detected in convalescent patients.

The Oncomine TCR Beta short-read assay generated sequence data from the DNA of cultured CD4+ T cells. One entry per CDR3 protein results from TCRdb running MiXCR on the PCR reads. The sample holds 10,000 to 12,000 distinct CDR3 sequences; around a third are singletons and the top ten take approximately 8.8%. This CDR3 spans 17 amino acids. Germline V gene sequence: CDR1 MNHEY, CDR2 SVGAGI. V shed 2 bases and J shed 2 bases, with 16 bases lying between them. The sample taken for sequencing was CD4+ T cells from blood, cultured in vitro. The origin of this receptor is a human donor who had recovered from COVID-19. The rearrangement uses TRBV6-5 and TRBJ1-5; D is perhaps TRBD1 (5 bases). CDR3 protein: CASSYPVFDRRNQPQHF. CDR3 sequence (DNA): TGTGCCAGCAGTTACCCAGTATTTGACAGACGCAATCAGCCCCAGCATTTT.